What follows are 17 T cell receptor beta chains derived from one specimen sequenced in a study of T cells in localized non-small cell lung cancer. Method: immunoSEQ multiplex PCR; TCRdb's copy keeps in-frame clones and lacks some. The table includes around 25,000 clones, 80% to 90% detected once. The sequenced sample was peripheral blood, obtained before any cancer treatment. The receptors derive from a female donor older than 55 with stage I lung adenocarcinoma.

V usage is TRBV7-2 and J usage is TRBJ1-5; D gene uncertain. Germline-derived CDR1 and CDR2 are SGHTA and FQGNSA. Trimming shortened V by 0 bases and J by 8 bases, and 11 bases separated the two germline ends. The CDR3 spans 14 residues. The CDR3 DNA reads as TGTGCCAGCAGCTTAGCTGACGGATTGGAGCCCCAGCATTTT. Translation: CASSLADGLEPQHF.

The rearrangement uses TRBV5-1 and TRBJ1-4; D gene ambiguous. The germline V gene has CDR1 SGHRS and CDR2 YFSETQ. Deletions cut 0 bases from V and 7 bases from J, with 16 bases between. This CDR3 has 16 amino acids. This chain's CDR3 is CASSLAGPSLSEKLFF. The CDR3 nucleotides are TGCGCCAGCAGCTTGGCCGGGCCGTCGTTGAGTGAAAAACTGTTTTTT. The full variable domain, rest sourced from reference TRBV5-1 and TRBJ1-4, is KAGVTQTPRYLIKTRGQQVTLSCSPISGHRSVSWYQQTPGQGLQFLFEYFSETQRNKGNFPGRFSGRQFSNSRSEMNVSTLELGDSALYLCASSLAGPSLSEKLFFGSGTQLSVL.

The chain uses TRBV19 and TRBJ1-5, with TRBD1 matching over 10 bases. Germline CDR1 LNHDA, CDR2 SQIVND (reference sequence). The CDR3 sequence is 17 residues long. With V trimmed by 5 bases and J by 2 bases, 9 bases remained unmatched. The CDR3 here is CASSPPSGTGGNQPQHF. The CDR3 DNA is TGTGCCAGTAGTCCCCCCTCCGGGACAGGGGGCAATCAGCCCCAGCATTTT.

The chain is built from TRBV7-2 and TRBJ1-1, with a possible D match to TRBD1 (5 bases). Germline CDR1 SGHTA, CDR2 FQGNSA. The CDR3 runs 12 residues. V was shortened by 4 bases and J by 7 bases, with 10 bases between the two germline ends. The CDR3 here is CASSWGVGEAFF. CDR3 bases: TGTGCCAGCAGCTGGGGCGTTGGTGAAGCTTTCTTT.

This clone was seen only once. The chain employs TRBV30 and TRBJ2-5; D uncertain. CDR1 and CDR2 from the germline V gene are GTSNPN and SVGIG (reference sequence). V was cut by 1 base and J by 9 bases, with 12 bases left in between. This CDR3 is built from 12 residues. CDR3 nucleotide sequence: TGTGCCTGGAGTGGAGGCAGATCGGCCCAGTACTTC. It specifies CAWSGGRSAQYF.

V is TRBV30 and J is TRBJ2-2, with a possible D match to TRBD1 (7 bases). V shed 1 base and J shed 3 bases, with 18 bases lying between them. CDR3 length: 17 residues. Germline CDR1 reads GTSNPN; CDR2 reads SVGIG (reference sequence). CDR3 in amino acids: CAWSAVPRGTDTGELFF. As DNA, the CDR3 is TGTGCCTGGAGTGCCGTCCCCCGGGGGACAGACACCGGGGAGCTGTTTTTT.

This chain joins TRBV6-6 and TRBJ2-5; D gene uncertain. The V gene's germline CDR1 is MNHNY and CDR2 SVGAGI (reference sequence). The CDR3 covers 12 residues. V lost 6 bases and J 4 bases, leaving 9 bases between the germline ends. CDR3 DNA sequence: TGTGCCAGCAGGTTTGTAGGAGAGACCCAGTACTTC. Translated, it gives CASRFVGETQYF.

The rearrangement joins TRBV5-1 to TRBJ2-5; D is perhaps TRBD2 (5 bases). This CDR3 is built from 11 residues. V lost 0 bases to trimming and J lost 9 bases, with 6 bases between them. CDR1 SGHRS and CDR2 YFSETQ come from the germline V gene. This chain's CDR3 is CASSLEEAQYF. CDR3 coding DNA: TGCGCCAGCAGCTTGGAGGAGGCCCAGTACTTC. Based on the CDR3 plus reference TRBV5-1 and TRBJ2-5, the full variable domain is KAGVTQTPRYLIKTRGQQVTLSCSPISGHRSVSWYQQTPGQGLQFLFEYFSETQRNKGNFPGRFSGRQFSNSRSEMNVSTLELGDSALYLCASSLEEAQYFGPGTRLLVL.

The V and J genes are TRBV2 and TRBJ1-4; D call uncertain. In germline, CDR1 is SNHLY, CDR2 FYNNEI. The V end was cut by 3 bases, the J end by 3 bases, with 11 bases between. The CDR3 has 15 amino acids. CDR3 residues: CASSESGAPNEKLFF. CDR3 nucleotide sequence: TGTGCCAGCAGTGAGTCAGGAGCCCCTAATGAAAAACTGTTTTTT.

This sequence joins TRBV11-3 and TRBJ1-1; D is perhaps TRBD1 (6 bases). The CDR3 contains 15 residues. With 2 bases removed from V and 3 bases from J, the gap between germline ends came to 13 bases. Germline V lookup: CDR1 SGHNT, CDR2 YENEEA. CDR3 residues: CASSLSGTRDTEAFF. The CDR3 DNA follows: TGTGCCAGCAGCTTATCCGGGACAAGGGACACTGAAGCTTTCTTT.

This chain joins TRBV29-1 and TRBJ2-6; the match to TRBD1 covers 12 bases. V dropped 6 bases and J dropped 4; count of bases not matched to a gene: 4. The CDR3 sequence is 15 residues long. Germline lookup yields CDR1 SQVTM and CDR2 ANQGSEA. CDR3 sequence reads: CSVGTGGAGANVLTF. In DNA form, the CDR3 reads TGCAGCGTCGGGACAGGGGGCGCCGGGGCCAACGTCCTGACTTTC.

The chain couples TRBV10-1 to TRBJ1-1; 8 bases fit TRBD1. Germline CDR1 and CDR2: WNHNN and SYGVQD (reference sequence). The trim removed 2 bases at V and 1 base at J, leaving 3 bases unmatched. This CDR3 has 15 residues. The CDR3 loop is CASSERRGRNTEAFF. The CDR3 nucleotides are TGCGCCAGCAGTGAGCGCAGGGGGCGGAACACTGAAGCTTTCTTT.

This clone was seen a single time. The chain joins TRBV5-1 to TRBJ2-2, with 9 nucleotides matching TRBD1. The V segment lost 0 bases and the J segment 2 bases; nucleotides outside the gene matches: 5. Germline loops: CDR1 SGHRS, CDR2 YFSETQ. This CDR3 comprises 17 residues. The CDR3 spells CASSLGTGDTNTGELFF. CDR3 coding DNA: TGCGCCAGCAGCTTGGGGACAGGGGACACTAACACCGGGGAGCTGTTTTTT. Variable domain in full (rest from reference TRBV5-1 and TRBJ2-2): KAGVTQTPRYLIKTRGQQVTLSCSPISGHRSVSWYQQTPGQGLQFLFEYFSETQRNKGNFPGRFSGRQFSNSRSEMNVSTLELGDSALYLCASSLGTGDTNTGELFFGEGSRLTVL.

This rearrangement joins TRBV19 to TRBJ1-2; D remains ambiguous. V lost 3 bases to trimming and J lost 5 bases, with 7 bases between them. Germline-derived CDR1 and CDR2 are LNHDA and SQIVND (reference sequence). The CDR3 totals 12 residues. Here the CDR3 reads CASSIQDYGYTF. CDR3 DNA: TGTGCCAGTAGTATCCAGGATTATGGCTACACCTTC. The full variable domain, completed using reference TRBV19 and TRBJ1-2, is DGGITQSPKYLFRKEGQNVTLSCEQNLNHDAMYWYRQDPGQGLRLIYYSQIVNDFQKGDIAEGYSVSREKKESFPLTVTSAQKNPTAFYLCASSIQDYGYTFGSGTRLTVV.

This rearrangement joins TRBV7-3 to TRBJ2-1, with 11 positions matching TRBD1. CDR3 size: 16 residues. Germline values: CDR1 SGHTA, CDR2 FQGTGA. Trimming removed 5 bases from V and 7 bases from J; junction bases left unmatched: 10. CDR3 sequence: CASSNPSGQGGNEQFF. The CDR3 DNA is TGTGCCAGCAGCAACCCATCGGGACAGGGGGGTAATGAGCAGTTCTTC. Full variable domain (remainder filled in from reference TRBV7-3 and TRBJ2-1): GAGVSQTPSNKVTEKGKYVELRCDPISGHTALYWYRQSLGQGPEFLIYFQGTGAADDSGLPNDRFFAVRPEGSVSTLKIQRTERGDSAVYLCASSNPSGQGGNEQFFGPGTRLTVL.

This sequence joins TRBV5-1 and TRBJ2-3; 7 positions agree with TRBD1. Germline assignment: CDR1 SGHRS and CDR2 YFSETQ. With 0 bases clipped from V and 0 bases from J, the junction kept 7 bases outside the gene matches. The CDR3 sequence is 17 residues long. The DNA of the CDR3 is TGCGCCAGCAGCTTGGCCCCCGGGACAGCAAGCACAGATACGCAGTATTTT. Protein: CASSLAPGTASTDTQYF.

The CDR3 nucleotides read TGTGCCAGCAGCTTAGACAGCCCTATGAACACTGAAGCTTTCTTT. Translating gives CASSLDSPMNTEAFF. This chain uses TRBV11-3 with TRBJ1-1, with D unclear. Deletions cut 0 bases from V and 0 bases from J, with 8 bases between. Germline CDR1 and CDR2: SGHNT and YENEEA. This CDR3 spans 15 amino acids.